This TCR beta chain was obtained from a study of blood T cell repertoires in COVID-19. Per the study methods: Cell counts per sample came from amplifying reference gene primers. Profiled with immunoSEQ multiplex PCR; TCRdb holds only in-frame clones, not every one. The D gene and trimming were derived from the DNA, and the V and J assignments and clone size from that table. This sample has 70,000 to 95,000 clones, with roughly 76% found just once. The V end was cut by 6 bases, the J end by 0 bases, with 17 bases between. The CDR3 is made up of 16 amino acids. Germline V gene lookup returns CDR1 KGHSH and CDR2 LQKENI.

V is TRBV18 and J is TRBJ1-2; D possibly corresponds to TRBD1 (6 bases). The receptor's source is a woman between 70 and 85 years old with acute or convalescent COVID-19. Sequencing was performed on peripheral blood. CDR3 residues: CASSGEDRSSNYGYTF. For the CDR3, the DNA is TGTGCCAGCTCCGGCGAGGACAGATCATCTAACTATGGCTACACCTTC.